The 11 T cell receptor beta chains below were found in one sample sequenced in a study of beta chain features in type 1 diabetes. Their antigen targets remain unknown. Overall study findings and caveats: Moderate but significant shortening of TCRB CDR3s was recorded in all four CD4+ subsets from Type 1 diabetes patients.

What was sequenced were expressed TCRB transcripts, since all of the isolated RNA had been reverse transcribed. Sequencing was performed with immunoSEQ multiplex PCR; in TCRdb, only in-frame clones are kept and a portion is missing. The table has fewer than 350,000 clones, roughly 15% seen once. The specimen was naive CD4+ T cells from blood. The origin of the receptors is a man younger than 35 with type 1 diabetes.

This clone has a handful of counts. The chain links TRBV6-5 to TRBJ2-3, with 8 bases aligning to TRBD2. This CDR3 region has 13 residues. Trimming cost V 6 bases and J 3 bases; bases outside gene matches: 2. Germline loops: CDR1 MNHEY, CDR2 SVGAGI. The CDR3 here is CASSGLATDTQYF. The CDR3 DNA reads TGTGCCAGCAGCGGACTAGCAACAGATACGCAGTATTTT.

This clone has just a few counts. The chain combines TRBV28 with TRBJ1-1; 8 bases fit TRBD1. The CDR3 spans 15 residues. Germline V gene lookup returns CDR1 MDHEN and CDR2 SYDVKM. J gave up 3 bases and V 6 bases, and 9 bases lay outside the gene matches. CDR3 sequence: CASRGADREHTEAFF. The CDR3 nucleotides read TGTGCCAGCAGGGGTGCGGACAGGGAGCACACTGAAGCTTTCTTT.

This clone was counted a few times. The chain joins TRBV15 to TRBJ2-7; 7 nucleotides agree with TRBD1. Germline V gene sequence: CDR1 LNHNV, CDR2 YYDKDF (reference sequence). Losses at the gene ends were 5 bases for V and 4 bases for J; bases not matched to a gene: 5. The CDR3 loop spans 13 amino acids. The CDR3 DNA reads TGTGCCACCAGCGCAGGGACAGTTTACGAGCAGTACTTC. It specifies CATSAGTVYEQYF.

The chain has TRBV27 and TRBJ2-5, with TRBD1 as a possible D gene (6 bases). Germline V gives CDR1 MNHEY, CDR2 SMNVEV (reference sequence). V lost 6 bases, J lost 4 bases, and 15 bases lay in between. CDR3 length equals 14 residues. The CDR3 region has the DNA TGTGCCAGCAGCGCCGGACAGTTTGGAGAGACCCAGTACTTC. It yields the protein CASSAGQFGETQYF.

In this sample, this clone turned up a few times. The CDR3 sequence: CSVRRGREETQYF. CDR3 DNA sequence: TGCAGCGTGAGGAGGGGGCGCGAGGAGACCCAGTACTTC. The V call is TRBV29-1, the J call TRBJ2-5, with D perhaps matching TRBD1 (7 bases). Germline loops: CDR1 SQVTM, CDR2 ANQGSEA. The length of the CDR3 is 13 residues. V lost 6 bases, J lost 5 bases, and 16 bases lay in between.

This chain uses TRBV5-1 with TRBJ1-1; 7 bases map to TRBD1. Germline V CDR1 and CDR2: SGHRS, YFSETQ. The J segment lost 1 base and the V segment lost 5 bases, leaving 11 bases of the junction unmatched. The CDR3 is made up of 16 amino acids. The CDR3 DNA reads as TGCGCCAGCAGACCGGGGGGGGGACAGCAGAACACTGAAGCTTTCTTT. Translated: CASRPGGGQQNTEAFF. The variable domain in full, completed from reference TRBV5-1 and TRBJ1-1, reads KAGVTQTPRYLIKTRGQQVTLSCSPISGHRSVSWYQQTPGQGLQFLFEYFSETQRNKGNFPGRFSGRQFSNSRSEMNVSTLELGDSALYLCASRPGGGQQNTEAFFGQGTRLTVV.

The J gene is TRBJ1-5, the V gene TRBV2; D is possibly TRBD1 (5 bases). Germline CDR1 SNHLY, CDR2 FYNNEI. The CDR3 extends over 14 amino acids. V dropped 7 bases and J dropped 6 bases, with 16 bases sitting between them. Written as DNA, the CDR3 is TGTGCCAGCATGGGGCGTAGGGTTGGTCAGCCCCAGCATTTT. This encodes CASMGRRVGQPQHF.

The rearrangement links TRBV19 to TRBJ1-2, with TRBD1 matching over 8 bases. The trim removed 5 bases at V and 8 bases at J, leaving 7 bases unmatched. The CDR3 loop spans 13 amino acids. Germline CDR1 is LNHDA and CDR2 is SQIVND (reference sequence). CDR3 residues: CASSHGTGRGYTF. CDR3 in DNA: TGTGCCAGTAGTCACGGGACAGGTCGCGGCTACACCTTC.

The chain links TRBV7-2 to TRBJ1-1; D may be TRBD1 (5 bases). The germline V gene has CDR1 SGHTA and CDR2 FQGNSA. V dropped 7 bases and J dropped 10 bases, with 22 bases sitting between them. This CDR3 has 14 amino acids. CDR3 sequence: CASTPQALNQRAFF. The CDR3 DNA reads as TGTGCCAGCACCCCACAGGCACTTAATCAACGAGCTTTCTTT.

This chain connects TRBV4-1 to TRBJ1-5; D not resolved. Per germline, CDR1 MGHRA and CDR2 YSYEKL. V gave up 0 bases and J gave up 9 bases, with 18 bases separating them. There are 16 residues in the CDR3. The CDR3 protein is CASSQEGGTVGLPQHF. Written as DNA, the CDR3 is TGCGCCAGCAGCCAAGAGGGAGGAACAGTTGGGCTGCCCCAGCATTTT.

This clone has a handful of counts. The DNA of the CDR3 is TGTGCCAGCAGTTTTGGCAAGCAGGGACAGCCCCAGCATTTT. Amino acid sequence: CASSFGKQGQPQHF. The genes are TRBV27 and TRBJ1-5; D perhaps matches TRBD1 (5 bases). Trimming removed 3 bases from V and 7 bases from J, with 13 bases in between. Germline CDR1 and CDR2: MNHEY and SMNVEV (reference sequence). The length of the CDR3 is 14 residues.